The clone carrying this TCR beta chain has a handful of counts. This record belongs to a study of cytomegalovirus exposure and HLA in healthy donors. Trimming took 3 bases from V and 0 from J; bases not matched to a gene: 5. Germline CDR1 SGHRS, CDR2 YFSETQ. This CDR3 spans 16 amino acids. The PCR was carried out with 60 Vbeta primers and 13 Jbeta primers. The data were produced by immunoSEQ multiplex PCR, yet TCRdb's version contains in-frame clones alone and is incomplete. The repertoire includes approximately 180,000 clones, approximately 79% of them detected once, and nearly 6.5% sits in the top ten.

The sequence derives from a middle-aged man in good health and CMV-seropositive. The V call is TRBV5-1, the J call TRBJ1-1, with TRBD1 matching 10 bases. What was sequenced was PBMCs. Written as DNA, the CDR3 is TGCGCCAGCAGCTCTGGGACAGGGGCGATGAACACTGAAGCTTTCTTT. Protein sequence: CASSSGTGAMNTEAFF. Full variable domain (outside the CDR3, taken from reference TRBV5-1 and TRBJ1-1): KAGVTQTPRYLIKTRGQQVTLSCSPISGHRSVSWYQQTPGQGLQFLFEYFSETQRNKGNFPGRFSGRQFSNSRSEMNVSTLELGDSALYLCASSSGTGAMNTEAFFGQGTRLTVV.